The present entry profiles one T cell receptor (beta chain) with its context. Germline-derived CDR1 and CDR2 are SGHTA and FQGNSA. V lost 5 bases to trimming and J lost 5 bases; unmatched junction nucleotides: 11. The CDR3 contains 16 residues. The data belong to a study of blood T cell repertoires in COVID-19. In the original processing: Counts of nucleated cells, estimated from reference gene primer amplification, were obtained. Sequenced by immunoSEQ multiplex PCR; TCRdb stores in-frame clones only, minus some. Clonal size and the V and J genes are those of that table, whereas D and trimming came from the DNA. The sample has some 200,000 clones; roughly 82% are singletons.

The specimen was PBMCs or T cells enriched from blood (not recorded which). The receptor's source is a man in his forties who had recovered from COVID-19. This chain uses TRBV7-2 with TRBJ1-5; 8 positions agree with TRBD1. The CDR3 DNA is TGTGCCAGCAGCCCCCAGGGGGCCAGGGTCGATCAGCCCCAGCATTTT. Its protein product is CASSPQGARVDQPQHF. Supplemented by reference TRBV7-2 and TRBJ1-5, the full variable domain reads GAGVSQSPSNKVTEKGKDVELRCDPISGHTALYWYRQSLGQGLEFLIYFQGNSAPDKSGLPSDRFSAERTGGSVSTLTIQRTQQEDSAVYLCASSPQGARVDQPQHFGDGTRLSIL.